This TCR beta chain appears in the sequencing data of a study of blood T cell repertoires in COVID-19. Study summary: Both acute and convalescent COVID-19 samples were obtained from the United States, Italy and Spain.

There are 15 residues in the CDR3. Per germline, CDR1 MDHEN and CDR2 SYDVKM. Trimming took off 5 bases at V and 7 bases at J, with 18 bases between the two ends. Original processing methods: Estimation of nucleated cell counts relied on the amplification of reference gene primers. The repertoire was sequenced with immunoSEQ multiplex PCR; TCRdb's copy has only in-frame clones and lacks some. Clone size and V and J calls were adopted from that table, with D and trimming inferred from the DNA. The sample yields 180,000 or so clones, about 83% seen once. This receptor was obtained from a person between 65 and 79 years old with COVID-19, enrolled during active disease. The sample taken for sequencing was peripheral blood. The J gene is TRBJ2-1, the V gene TRBV28, with a tentative D call TRBD1 (6 bases). CDR3 loop: CASSETRGQKNEQFF. The DNA for the CDR3 is TGTGCCAGCAGTGAGACAAGAGGACAGAAAAATGAGCAGTTCTTC. Full variable domain (outside the CDR3, taken from reference TRBV28 and TRBJ2-1): DVKVTQSSRYLVKRTGEKVFLECVQDMDHENMFWYRQDPGLGLRLIYFSYDVKMKEKGDIPEGYSVSREKKERFSLILESASTNQTSMYLCASSETRGQKNEQFFGPGTRLTVL.